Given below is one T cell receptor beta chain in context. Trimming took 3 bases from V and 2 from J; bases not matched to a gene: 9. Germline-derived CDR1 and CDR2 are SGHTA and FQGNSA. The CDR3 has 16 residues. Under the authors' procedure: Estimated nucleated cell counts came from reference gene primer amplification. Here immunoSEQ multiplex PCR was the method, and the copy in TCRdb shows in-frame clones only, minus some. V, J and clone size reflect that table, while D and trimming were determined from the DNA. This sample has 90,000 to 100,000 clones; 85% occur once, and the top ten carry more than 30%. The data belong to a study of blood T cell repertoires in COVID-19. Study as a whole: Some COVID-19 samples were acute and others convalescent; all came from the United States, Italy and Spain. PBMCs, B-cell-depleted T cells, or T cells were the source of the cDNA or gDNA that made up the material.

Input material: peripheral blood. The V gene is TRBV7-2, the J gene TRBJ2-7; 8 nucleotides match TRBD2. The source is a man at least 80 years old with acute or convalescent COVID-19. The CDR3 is CASSFGSGSSAYEQYF. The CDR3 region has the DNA TGTGCCAGCAGCTTCGGGAGCGGGAGTTCTGCCTACGAGCAGTACTTC.